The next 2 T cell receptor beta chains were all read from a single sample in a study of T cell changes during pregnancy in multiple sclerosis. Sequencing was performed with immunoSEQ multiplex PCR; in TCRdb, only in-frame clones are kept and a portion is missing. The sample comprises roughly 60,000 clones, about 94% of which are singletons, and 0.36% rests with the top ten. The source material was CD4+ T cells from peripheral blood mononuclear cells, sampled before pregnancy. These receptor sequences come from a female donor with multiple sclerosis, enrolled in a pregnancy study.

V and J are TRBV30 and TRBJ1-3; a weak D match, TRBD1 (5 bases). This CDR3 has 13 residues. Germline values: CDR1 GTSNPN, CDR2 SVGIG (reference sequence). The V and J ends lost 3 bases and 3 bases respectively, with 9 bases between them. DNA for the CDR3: TGTGCCTGGAGGACAGTTATTGGAAACACCATATATTTT. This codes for CAWRTVIGNTIYF. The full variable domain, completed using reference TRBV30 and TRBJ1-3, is SQTIHQWPATLVQPVGSPLSLECTVEGTSNPNLYWYRQAAGRGLQLLFYSVGIGQISSEVPQNLSASRPQDRQFILSSKKLLLSDSGFYLCAWRTVIGNTIYFGEGSWLTVV.

In DNA, the CDR3 is TGTGCCAGTAGTCCACCATTGGGGCGGCGCCAGGGGGTGAGCAATCAGCCCCAGCATTTT. It codes for CASSPPLGRRQGVSNQPQHF. V is TRBV19 and J is TRBJ1-5, with 7 nucleotides matching TRBD1. CDR3 length: 20 amino acids. J gave up 1 base and V 5 bases, and 20 bases lay outside the gene matches. The germline gives CDR1 LNHDA, CDR2 SQIVND (reference sequence). Complete variable domain (other parts from reference TRBV19 and TRBJ1-5): DGGITQSPKYLFRKEGQNVTLSCEQNLNHDAMYWYRQDPGQGLRLIYYSQIVNDFQKGDIAEGYSVSREKKESFPLTVTSAQKNPTAFYLCASSPPLGRRQGVSNQPQHFGDGTRLSIL.